The next 8 T cell receptor beta chains were all read from a single sample in a study of cytomegalovirus exposure and HLA in healthy donors. The PCR made use of 60 Vbeta and 13 Jbeta primers. TCRdb's table, derived via immunoSEQ multiplex PCR, lists solely in-frame clones and lacks some. The table lists 150,000 or so clones, roughly 80% of them singletons, with over 4% in the top ten. Source material: PBMCs. The receptor source for this set is a man in his forties or fifties in good health and CMV-seropositive.

The sample holds a few counts of this clone. The chain is built from TRBV6-6 and TRBJ2-7, with D perhaps matching TRBD1 (6 bases). Trimming shortened V by 3 bases and J by 0 bases, and 9 bases separated the two germline ends. This CDR3 is 14 amino acids long. Germline V gives CDR1 MNHNY, CDR2 SVGAGI (reference sequence). CDR3 in amino acids: CASSYGQSSYEQYF. The DNA of the CDR3 is TGTGCCAGCAGTTATGGACAGAGCTCCTACGAGCAGTACTTC.

The chain couples TRBV5-4 to TRBJ2-2; 10 bases line up with TRBD2. J lost 1 base, V lost 4 bases, and 7 bases had no gene match. CDR3 length: 17 amino acids. Germline V gene data show CDR1 as SGHNT and CDR2 as YYREEE (reference sequence). CDR3 nucleotide sequence: TGTGCCAGCAGCCCTGTTAGCGGGGGGCAGAACACCGGGGAGCTGTTTTTT. Translated: CASSPVSGGQNTGELFF. The entire variable domain, with the rest obtained from reference TRBV5-4 and TRBJ2-2, is as follows: ETGVTQSPTHLIKTRGQQVTLRCSSQSGHNTVSWYQQALGQGPQFIFQYYREEENGRGNFPPRFSGLQFPNYSSELNVNALELDDSALYLCASSPVSGGQNTGELFFGEGSRLTVL.

The chain couples TRBV30 to TRBJ1-5; D might be TRBD1 (6 bases). Germline loops: CDR1 GTSNPN, CDR2 SVGIG (reference sequence). V was shortened by 4 bases and J by 4 bases, with 14 bases between the two germline ends. The length of the CDR3 is 14 residues. The DNA for the CDR3 is TGTGCCTGGAACGAGGGGGGGGCGAATCAGCCCCAGCATTTT. Protein: CAWNEGGANQPQHF.

The V gene is TRBV27, the J gene TRBJ1-1, with 9 bases matching TRBD1. J gave up 7 bases and V 5 bases, and 11 bases lay outside the gene matches. Germline lookup yields CDR1 MNHEY and CDR2 SMNVEV (reference sequence). The CDR3 consists of 15 residues. The DNA for the CDR3 is TGTGCCAGCAGTCCACGGGACAGGGCAAGTAATGAAGCTTTCTTT. This sequence encodes CASSPRDRASNEAFF.

This clone turned up a few times. This rearrangement joins TRBV5-1 to TRBJ2-1; the D is unclear. Germline lookup yields CDR1 SGHRS and CDR2 YFSETQ. The CDR3 is 13 amino acids. V lost 4 bases and J lost 9, with 14 bases in between. In DNA form, the CDR3 reads TGCGCCAGCAGCCCCGGTGAGGCTGGTGAGCAGTTCTTC. Its protein is CASSPGEAGEQFF.

The chain has TRBV7-8 and TRBJ2-5; 9 positions match TRBD2. The J call may be mistaken, given a closer DNA end match to TRBJ2-7. The CDR3 consists of 18 residues. From germline, CDR1 is SGHVS and CDR2 FQNEAQ. DNA of the CDR3: TGTGCCAGCAGCCCTAGGCGGGAGGGCCTTTTAGCGTTCTACGAGCAGTACTTC. As protein: CASSPRREGLLAFYEQYF.

In DNA, the CDR3 is TGTGCCAGTAAAGGGGACAAGCCCTACGAGCAGTACTTC. It codes for CASKGDKPYEQYF. This rearrangement joins TRBV19 to TRBJ2-7; tentatively, D is TRBD1 (6 bases). V gave up 7 bases and J gave up 2 bases, with 12 bases separating them. Germline CDR1 reads LNHDA; CDR2 reads SQIVND (reference sequence). The CDR3 loop spans 13 amino acids.

In this sample, this clone turned up once. The rearrangement links TRBV13 to TRBJ2-7, with no clear D. CDR1 and CDR2 (germline): PRHDT, FYEKMQ (reference sequence). This CDR3 comprises 14 residues. V dropped 2 bases and J dropped 4 bases, with 12 bases sitting between them. CDR3 nucleotides: TGTGCCAGCAGCTTAAGTGGCAGATCTTACGAGCAGTACTTC. Protein: CASSLSGRSYEQYF.